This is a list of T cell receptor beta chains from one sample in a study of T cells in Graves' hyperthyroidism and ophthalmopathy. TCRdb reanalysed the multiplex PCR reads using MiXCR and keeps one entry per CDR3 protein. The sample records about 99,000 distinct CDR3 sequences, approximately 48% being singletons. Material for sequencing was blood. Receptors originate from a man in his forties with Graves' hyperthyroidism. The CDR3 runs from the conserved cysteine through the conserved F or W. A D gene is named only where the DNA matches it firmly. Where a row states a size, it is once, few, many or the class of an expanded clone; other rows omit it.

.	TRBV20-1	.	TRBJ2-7	CSAREGPYF	TGCAGTGCTAGAGAAGGGCCGTACTTC
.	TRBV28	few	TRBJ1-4	CASSLMGGRANEKLFF	TGTGCCAGCAGTTTGATGGGGGGACGGGCTAATGAAAAACTGTTTTTT
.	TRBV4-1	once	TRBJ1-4	CASSQDRTSGGAEKLFF	TGCGCCAGCAGCCAAGACCGGACTAGCGGGGGGGCTGAAAAACTGTTTTTT
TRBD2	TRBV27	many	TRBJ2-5	CASSLWGLGEKTQYF	TGTGCCAGCAGTTTATGGGGACTAGGGGAGAAGACCCAGTACTTC
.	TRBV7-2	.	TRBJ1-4	CASSLDGSTNEKLFF	TGTGCCAGCAGCCTAGACGGATCAACTAATGAAAAACTGTTTTTT
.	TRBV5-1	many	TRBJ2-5	CASSGTGGGQETQYF	TGCGCCAGCAGCGGAACAGGGGGGGGGCAAGAGACCCAGTACTTC
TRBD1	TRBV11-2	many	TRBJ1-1	CASSLTDRGEAFF	TGTGCCAGCAGCTTAACGGACAGGGGAGAAGCTTTCTTT
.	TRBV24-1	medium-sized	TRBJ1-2	CATSDPGGVHGYTF	TGTGCCACCAGTGACCCTGGCGGTGTCCATGGCTACACCTTC
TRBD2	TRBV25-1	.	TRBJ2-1	CASSARSLAGSNEQFF	TGTGCCAGCAGTGCTAGGAGCCTAGCGGGGTCGAATGAGCAGTTCTTC
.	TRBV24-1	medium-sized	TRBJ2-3	CATSVGGGTDTQYF	TGTGCCACCAGTGTAGGCGGGGGCACAGATACGCAGTATTTT
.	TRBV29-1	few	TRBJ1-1	CSLGAGAENTEAFF	TGCAGCTTGGGGGCAGGGGCTGAGAACACTGAAGCTTTCTTT
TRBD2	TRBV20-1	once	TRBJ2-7	CSAGTRRTYEQYF	TGCAGTGCTGGGACTAGGAGGACCTACGAGCAGTACTTC
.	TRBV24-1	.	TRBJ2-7	CATSDQAGEQYF	TGTGCCACCAGTGACCAGGCAGGCGAGCAGTACTTC
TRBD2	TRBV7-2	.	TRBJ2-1	CASSFPLSGSACNEQFF	TGTGCCAGCAGTTTCCCCCTTAGCGGGAGTGCCTGCAATGAGCAGTTCTTC
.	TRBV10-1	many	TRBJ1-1	CASSESGLYTEAFF	TGCGCCAGCAGTGAATCGGGACTTTACACTGAAGCTTTCTTT
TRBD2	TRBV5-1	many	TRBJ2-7	CASSLASGSYEQYF	TGCGCCAGCAGCTTGGCCAGCGGGAGTTACGAGCAGTACTTC
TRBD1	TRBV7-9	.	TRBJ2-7	CASSRGGTGTGKWEQYF	TGTGCCAGCAGCCGTGGAGGCACCGGGACAGGGAAGTGGGAGCAGTACTTC
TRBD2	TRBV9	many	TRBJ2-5	CASSVESGGFQETQYF	TGTGCCAGCAGCGTAGAGAGCGGGGGATTCCAAGAGACCCAGTACTTC
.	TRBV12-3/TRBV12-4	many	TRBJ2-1	CASRSLSGRTPHEQFF	TGTGCCAGCAGGTCACTTTCAGGACGAACCCCCCATGAGCAGTTCTTC
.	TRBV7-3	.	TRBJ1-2	CASSLYGGGANYGYTF	TGTGCCAGCAGCTTATATGGCGGGGGGGCCAACTATGGCTACACCTTC
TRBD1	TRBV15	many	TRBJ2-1	CATSGDRAPYNEQFF	TGTGCCACCAGCGGGGACAGGGCTCCCTACAATGAGCAGTTCTTC
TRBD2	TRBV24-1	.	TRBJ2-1	CATSDAGLAGGNEQFF	TGTGCCACCAGTGATGCCGGACTAGCGGGAGGGAATGAGCAGTTCTTC
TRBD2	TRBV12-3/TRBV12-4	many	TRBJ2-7	CASRTSGRYEQYF	TGTGCCAGTAGGACTAGCGGGAGATACGAGCAGTACTTC
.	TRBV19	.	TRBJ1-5	CASSSGQPQHF	TGTGCCAGTAGTTCGGGACAGCCCCAGCATTTT
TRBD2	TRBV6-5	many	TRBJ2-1	CASTPSGGRNEQFF	TGTGCCAGCACGCCTAGCGGGGGGCGGAATGAGCAGTTCTTC
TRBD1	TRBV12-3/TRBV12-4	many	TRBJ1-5	CASRSGQGGYSNQPQHF	TGTGCCAGCAGGTCCGGACAGGGAGGGTATAGCAATCAGCCCCAGCATTTT
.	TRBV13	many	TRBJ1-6	CASSPGKGNSPLHF	TGTGCCAGCAGCCCAGGGAAGGGTAATTCACCCCTCCACTTT
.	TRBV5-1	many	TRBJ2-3	CASSFPNWDTQYF	TGCGCCAGCAGCTTCCCCAATTGGGATACGCAGTATTTT
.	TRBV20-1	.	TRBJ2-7	CSARGQEPYEQHF	TGCAGTGCTAGAGGACAGGAACCATACGAGCAGCACTTC
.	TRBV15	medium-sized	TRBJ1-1	CATSPDWAAEAFF	TGTGCCACCTCGCCGGATTGGGCGGCGGAAGCTTTCTTT
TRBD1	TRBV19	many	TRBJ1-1	CASTYLRQGRTEAFF	TGTGCCAGTACCTATCTTCGACAGGGACGCACTGAAGCTTTCTTT
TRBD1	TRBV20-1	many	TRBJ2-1	CSARKTGAYNEQFF	TGCAGTGCTAGAAAGACAGGGGCCTACAATGAGCAGTTCTTC
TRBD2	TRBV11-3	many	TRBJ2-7	CASSPRASGSYEQYF	TGTGCCAGCAGCCCCAGGGCTAGCGGATCCTACGAGCAGTACTTC
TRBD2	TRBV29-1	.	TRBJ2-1	CSVEGQREENEQFF	TGCAGCGTTGAAGGGCAGCGGGAGGAGAATGAGCAGTTCTTC
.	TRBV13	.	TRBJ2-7	CASSLGLITAKEQYF	TGTGCCAGCAGCTTAGGCCTTATAACGGCTAAGGAGCAGTACTTC
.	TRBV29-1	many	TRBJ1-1	CSVEDGLGTEAFF	TGCAGCGTTGAGGACGGCCTGGGCACTGAAGCTTTCTTT
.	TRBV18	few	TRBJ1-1	CASSPQGLDTEAFF	TGTGCCAGCTCACCCCAAGGGTTGGACACTGAAGCTTTCTTT
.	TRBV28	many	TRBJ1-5	CASSLISQPQHF	TGTGCCAGCAGTTTAATAAGTCAGCCCCAGCATTTT
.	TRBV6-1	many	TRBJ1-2	CASARSYGYTF	TGTGCCAGCGCTAGGTCGTATGGCTACACCTTC
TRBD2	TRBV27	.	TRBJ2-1	CASSLGLAGKGQFF	TGTGCCAGCAGTTTGGGACTAGCGGGAAAAGGGCAGTTCTTC
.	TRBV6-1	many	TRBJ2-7	CASSEALGGPLYEQYF	TGTGCCAGCAGTGAAGCGCTTGGGGGCCCCCTCTACGAGCAGTACTTC
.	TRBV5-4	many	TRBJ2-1	CASSAGLLYNEQFF	TGTGCCAGCAGCGCCGGACTGCTCTACAATGAGCAGTTCTTC
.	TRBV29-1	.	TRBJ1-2	CSVVGLSGYTF	TGCAGCGTTGTCGGGTTGAGCGGCTACACCTTC
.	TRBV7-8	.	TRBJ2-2	CADRGTGELFF	TGTGCCGATCGGGGCACCGGGGAGCTGTTTTTT
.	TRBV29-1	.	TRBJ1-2	CSVGVGNPNYGYTF	TGCAGCGTTGGAGTGGGAAATCCTAACTATGGCTACACCTTC